The clone carrying this TCR beta chain was seen many times. This record belongs to a study of CD8 T cells in ankylosing spondylitis. In TCRdb, the 5' RACE reads were re-called with MiXCR into one record per CDR3 protein. The table records some 220,000 distinct CDR3 sequences, about 10% of them present only once. V dropped 0 bases and J dropped 1; count of bases not matched to a gene: 5. The CDR3 runs 17 residues. Germline-derived CDR1 and CDR2 are SGHRS and YFSETQ. The V call is TRBV5-1, the J call TRBJ2-3, with 10 bases lining up with TRBD2. What was sequenced was blood, either unsorted or a sorted T cell fraction (not recorded which). The TCR originated in a male donor with ankylosing spondylitis or in good health (not recorded which). The CDR3 spells CASSLAGTSAGTDTQYF. CDR3 coding DNA: TGCGCCAGCAGCTTGGCCGGGACTAGCGCGGGCACAGATACGCAGTATTTT.